These T cell receptor beta chains were read from a single sample in a study of shared clonotypes between healthy human individuals. The assay was immunoSEQ multiplex PCR, and TCRdb's table has in-frame clones only and misses some. The sample shows about 2.3 million clones, approximately 95% of them seen only once. Specimen: naive CD4+ T cells from PBMCs. The source of these receptors is a man aged 18-30 years in good health. Some clones in this sample may be carry-over from other donors' samples. Both conserved end residues are part of each CDR3. D genes are given only for firm matches. Not every row has a clone size; where given, it reads once, few, many or a size class.

D gene | J gene | clone size | V gene | CDR3 protein | CDR3 DNA
NA | TRBJ2-7 | NA | TRBV6-1 | CASSEAEAGEQYF | TGTGCCAGCAGTGAAGCTGAGGCGGGTGAGCAGTACTTC
TRBD1 | TRBJ1-5 | NA | TRBV4-3 | CASSQAGDSLKGNQPQHF | TGCGCCAGCAGCCAAGCCGGGGACAGTTTGAAGGGCAATCAGCCCCAGCATTTT
TRBD1 | TRBJ2-2 | NA | TRBV27 | CASSPRTGGRTGELFF | TGTGCCAGCAGTCCCCGGACAGGGGGCCGGACCGGGGAGCTGTTTTTT
TRBD2 | TRBJ2-7 | NA | TRBV28 | CASSPAVAGSYEQYF | TGTGCCAGCAGTCCCGCCGTAGCGGGGTCCTACGAGCAGTACTTC
NA | TRBJ2-7 | NA | TRBV10-3 | CAISESHGSYEQYF | TGTGCCATCAGTGAGTCGCACGGCTCCTACGAGCAGTACTTC
TRBD1 | TRBJ2-2 | NA | TRBV18 | CASSLLATGSLTGELFF | TGTGCCAGCTCGCTCCTTGCGACAGGGTCCTTAACCGGGGAGCTGTTTTTT
NA | TRBJ1-2 | NA | TRBV6-5 | CASRTGNYGYTF | TGTGCCAGCAGGACAGGAAACTATGGCTACACCTTC
NA | TRBJ2-4 | NA | TRBV7-3 | CASSKSGLAKNIQYF | TGTGCCAGCAGCAAAAGCGGGTTAGCCAAAAACATTCAGTACTTC
NA | TRBJ2-7 | NA | TRBV2 | CASSDSSYEQYF | TGTGCCAGCAGTGACTCCTCCTACGAGCAGTACTTC
NA | TRBJ2-5 | NA | TRBV30 | CAWSVLIQETQYF | TGTGCCTGGAGTGTATTGATCCAAGAGACCCAGTACTTC
NA | TRBJ2-2 | NA | TRBV6-6 | CASSFGTGELFF | TGTGCCAGCAGTTTCGGCACCGGGGAGCTGTTTTTT
NA | TRBJ1-4 | once | TRBV6-5 | CASYDGDLGKLFF | TGTGCCAGCTACGACGGGGACCTAGGAAAACTGTTTTTT
NA | TRBJ1-2 | NA | TRBV10-2 | CASSRNFYGYTF | TGCGCCAGCTCGCGCAACTTCTATGGCTACACCTTC
NA | TRBJ1-1 | NA | TRBV7-3 | CASSIPGASEAFF | TGTGCCAGCAGCATCCCGGGAGCCTCGGAAGCTTTCTTT
TRBD1 | TRBJ2-3 | NA | TRBV19 | CASSTRGTTPTHTDTQYF | TGTGCCAGTAGCACCAGGGGGACCACTCCCACGCACACAGATACGCAGTATTTT
NA | TRBJ2-2 | NA | TRBV11-3 | CASSSQGGGELFF | TGTGCCAGCAGCTCCCAGGGCGGCGGGGAGCTGTTTTTT
NA | TRBJ1-2 | NA | TRBV13 | CASSLIADRTYGYTF | TGTGCCAGCAGCCTTATCGCGGACAGAACTTATGGCTACACCTTC
TRBD1 | TRBJ2-7 | once | TRBV5-5 | CASSGTGNSYEQYF | TGTGCCAGCAGTGGGACAGGAAACTCCTACGAGCAGTACTTC
TRBD1 | TRBJ1-3 | NA | TRBV18 | CASSPPGQGINTIYF | TGTGCCAGCTCACCACCGGGACAGGGGATAAACACCATATATTTT
NA | TRBJ1-5 | once | TRBV6-1 | CASDGTGLGNQPQHF | TGTGCCAGCGACGGGACGGGATTAGGCAATCAGCCCCAGCATTTT
NA | TRBJ2-1 | once | TRBV28 | CASSLWGSRHNEQFF | TGTGCCAGCAGTTTATGGGGCAGCCGACACAATGAGCAGTTCTTC
NA | TRBJ2-5 | once | TRBV5-1 | CASSSDPRTRKETQYF | TGCGCCAGCAGCTCCGACCCCAGAACACGAAAAGAGACCCAGTACTTC
TRBD2 | TRBJ2-1 | NA | TRBV28 | CASAQGGRAVHEQFF | TGTGCCAGCGCCCAGGGTGGGAGGGCCGTTCATGAGCAGTTCTTC
NA | TRBJ1-1 | once | TRBV7-9 | CASSARAMNTEAFF | TGTGCCAGCAGCGCCCGCGCAATGAACACTGAAGCTTTCTTT
NA | TRBJ2-1 | NA | TRBV7-2 | CASSLGEQSYNEQFF | TGTGCCAGCAGCTTAGGCGAGCAGTCCTACAATGAGCAGTTCTTC
NA | TRBJ2-2 | NA | TRBV27 | CASSFTRPGHLNTGELFF | TGTGCCAGCAGTTTTACCCGTCCAGGACACCTGAACACCGGGGAGCTGTTTTTT
NA | TRBJ1-2 | NA | TRBV5-1 | CASSRDPNYGYTF | TGCGCCAGCAGCAGGGACCCTAACTATGGCTACACCTTC
NA | TRBJ2-7 | NA | TRBV14 | CASSRASGIVYEQYF | TGTGCCAGCAGCAGAGCAAGCGGAATTGTTTACGAGCAGTACTTC
TRBD1 | TRBJ2-5 | NA | TRBV30 | CAGGQGREETQYF | TGTGCCGGGGGACAGGGAAGGGAAGAGACCCAGTACTTC
NA | TRBJ1-2 | NA | TRBV6-1 | CASSELGGGYTF | TGTGCCAGCAGTGAGCTGGGGGGTGGCTACACCTTC
NA | TRBJ2-7 | once | TRBV29-1 | CSVGEQIGREQYF | TGCAGCGTTGGTGAACAGATCGGACGCGAGCAGTACTTC
TRBD1 | TRBJ2-5 | NA | TRBV9 | CASSADRGTETQYF | TGTGCCAGCAGCGCGGACAGGGGTACAGAGACCCAGTACTTC
NA | TRBJ2-7 | NA | TRBV18 | CASSPGIPYEQYF | TGTGCCAGCTCACCAGGAATTCCCTACGAGCAGTACTTC
TRBD2 | TRBJ2-3 | once | TRBV7-2 | CASNWGGITSTDTQYF | TGTGCCAGCAATTGGGGAGGGATAACTAGCACAGATACGCAGTATTTT
TRBD1 | TRBJ1-2 | NA | TRBV7-2 | CASSHRQGPYGYTF | TGTGCCAGCAGCCATCGACAGGGACCCTATGGCTACACCTTC
NA | TRBJ2-1 | NA | TRBV20-1 | CSASPNEQFF | TGCAGTGCTAGCCCCAATGAGCAGTTCTTC
TRBD2 | TRBJ2-1 | NA | TRBV7-3 | CASSSGLAQYNEQFF | TGTGCCAGCAGCTCGGGACTAGCGCAATACAATGAGCAGTTCTTC
NA | TRBJ1-6 | NA | TRBV6-1 | CASSEGSGYNSPLHF | TGTGCCAGCAGTGAAGGTTCGGGATATAATTCACCCCTCCACTTT
NA | TRBJ1-2 | NA | TRBV5-1 | CASSWQGIPNYGYTF | TGCGCCAGCAGCTGGCAGGGGATTCCTAACTATGGCTACACCTTC
NA | TRBJ2-7 | NA | TRBV28 | CASKTLGGSTPYEQYF | TGTGCCAGCAAGACTTTGGGCGGGTCGACTCCCTACGAGCAGTACTTC
NA | TRBJ2-7 | NA | TRBV5-1 | CASSALVGGSYEQYF | TGCGCCAGCAGCGCTCTTGTTGGTGGGAGCTACGAGCAGTACTTC
NA | TRBJ2-3 | NA | TRBV5-4 | CASSSAVGTDTQYF | TGTGCCAGCAGCTCGGCCGTGGGCACAGATACGCAGTATTTT
NA | TRBJ2-5 | NA | TRBV5-1 | CASSSTQGWRETQYF | TGCGCCAGCAGCTCAACACAGGGTTGGAGGGAGACCCAGTACTTC
NA | TRBJ1-1 | NA | TRBV5-1 | CASSAYNRNTEAFF | TGCGCCAGCAGCGCGTATAACAGGAACACTGAAGCTTTCTTT
NA | TRBJ2-4 | once | TRBV14 | CASSRGIRGIQYF | TGTGCCAGCAGCCGAGGGATCAGAGGCATTCAGTACTTC
TRBD2 | TRBJ2-1 | NA | TRBV4-1 | CASSQDPSGRAGNEQFF | TGCGCCAGCAGCCAAGATCCGAGCGGGAGGGCAGGTAATGAGCAGTTCTTC
TRBD1 | TRBJ2-7 | once | TRBV6-1 | CASSGPGQLYEQYF | TGTGCCAGCAGTGGACCGGGACAGCTATACGAGCAGTACTTC
NA | TRBJ2-1 | once | TRBV5-1 | CASSPGTSYNEQFF | TGCGCCAGCAGCCCCGGGACAAGTTACAATGAGCAGTTCTTC
NA | TRBJ1-1 | NA | TRBV30 | CAWSPRAEAFF | TGTGCCTGGAGTCCCCGAGCTGAAGCTTTCTTT
TRBD1 | TRBJ2-7 | NA | TRBV10-2 | CASSGSETGSPYEQYF | TGCGCCAGCAGTGGGTCCGAGACAGGGAGTCCCTACGAGCAGTACTTC
NA | TRBJ1-2 | NA | TRBV29-1 | CSVESPNYGYTF | TGCAGCGTTGAATCTCCGAACTATGGCTACACCTTC
NA | TRBJ2-1 | NA | TRBV5-4 | CASSLASKGGRNYNEQFF | TGTGCCAGCAGCTTGGCCTCAAAGGGAGGCAGAAACTACAATGAGCAGTTCTTC
NA | TRBJ1-1 | NA | TRBV7-2 | CASSKTRVKNTEAFF | TGTGCCAGCAGTAAAACCCGCGTTAAGAACACTGAAGCTTTCTTT
NA | TRBJ1-3 | NA | TRBV28 | CASSLPGWRPGNTIYF | TGTGCCAGCAGTTTACCAGGGTGGCGGCCTGGAAACACCATATATTTT
NA | TRBJ2-1 | NA | TRBV7-3 | CASSQRRIFGNEQFF | TGTGCCAGCAGCCAAAGAAGGATATTTGGGAATGAGCAGTTCTTC